The TCR beta chain described here comes from a study of cytomegalovirus exposure and HLA in healthy donors. Study-wide points: Some V segments, TRBV6-2 and TRBV6-3 among them, were indistinguishable and were therefore excluded.

Notes on this clone: Its antigen is not identified.

The CDR3 spans 16 residues. In germline, CDR1 is MNHNS, CDR2 SASEGT. Trimming cost V 3 bases and J 2 bases, with 14 bases left between them. With 60 Vbeta and 13 Jbeta primers, the PCR was carried out. Here immunoSEQ multiplex PCR was the method, and the copy in TCRdb shows in-frame clones only, minus some. This table holds about 110,000 clones, around 67% found once. The receptor comes from a woman between 35 and 50 years old in good health and CMV-seropositive. The specimen was PBMCs. The chain recombines TRBV6-1 with TRBJ1-3, with D possibly being TRBD1 (5 bases). The CDR3 DNA reads as TGTGCCAGCAGTGAGCCCGACAGACCCGCTGGAAACACCATATATTTT. This encodes CASSEPDRPAGNTIYF.